This T cell receptor beta chain was recovered during a study of T cell responses to AZD1222 COVID-19 vaccine. Overall study: Second-dose timings of about 4 or about 12 weeks were pooled.

This clone was observed a handful of times. As yet, its antigen is unknown. Findings of the study overall: The study found vaccine-associated CD4 TCRs spanning spike, dominant at 160-218 and 743-854. White British donors predominated, females outnumbered males, and clonal diversity was possibly underestimated. Baseline seropositivity characterized only six AZD1222 recipients.

Method: immunoSEQ multiplex PCR; TCRdb's copy keeps in-frame clones and lacks some. The table lists around 92,000 clones, about 89% of them singletons. Per the germline V gene, CDR1 is MNHEY and CDR2 is SVGAGI. V lost 7 bases to trimming and J lost 7 bases, with 16 bases between them. This CDR3 contains 13 residues. The chain links TRBV6-5 to TRBJ1-2, with D unresolved. This TCR came from an adult in good health. The specimen comprised peripheral blood, sampled on day 0 of AZD1222 vaccination. This CDR3 is CASTPAKSSGYTF. DNA for the CDR3: TGTGCCAGCACCCCCGCAAAGAGCTCTGGCTACACCTTC.